These 28 T cell receptor beta chains came from one sample sequenced in a study of OX40 agonist ivuxolimab in advanced cancers. Sequenced by immunoSEQ multiplex PCR; TCRdb stores in-frame clones only, minus some. The sample holds around 33,000 clones, roughly 82% seen once. The sequences come from CD4+ or CD8+ T cells sorted from blood, collected in a trial of the OX40 agonist ivuxolimab. Receptor source: an adult with an advanced solid tumor such as melanoma, head and neck, liver or kidney cancer.

The V call is TRBV7-4, the J call TRBJ1-2, with TRBD1 identical over 8 bases. CDR1 SGHVT and CDR2 SQSDAQ come from the germline V gene. The CDR3 sequence is 14 residues long. The junction had 6 bases not matched to a gene; V was cut back by 5 bases and J by 4 bases. The chain's CDR3 is CASSPWTGSYGYTF. As DNA, the CDR3 is TGTGCCAGCAGCCCGTGGACAGGGAGCTATGGCTACACCTTC.

This chain joins TRBV4-3 and TRBJ2-1; D is possibly TRBD1 or TRBD2 (5 bases each). CDR1 is LGHNA and CDR2 is YSLEER in the germline V gene. The CDR3 has 18 residues. The V end lost 0 bases, the J end lost 5 bases, and 20 bases lay between the germline ends. The CDR3 region has the DNA TGCGCCAGCAGCCAAGATTGGGACCCCAGGGCCTTCGACAATGAGCAGTTCTTC. Translating it yields CASSQDWDPRAFDNEQFF.

This chain joins TRBV2 and TRBJ2-7; 8 bases are a match to TRBD1. The CDR3 sequence is 16 residues long. Germline assignment: CDR1 SNHLY and CDR2 FYNNEI. V was clipped by 4 bases and J by 0 bases; unmatched bases: 8. CDR3 amino acids: CASSAEGQVNSYEQYF. CDR3 nucleotide sequence: TGTGCCAGCAGTGCGGAGGGACAGGTCAACTCCTACGAGCAGTACTTC.

The chain couples TRBV7-6 to TRBJ2-7, with D uncertain. The germline V gene encodes CDR1 SGHVS and CDR2 FNYEAQ. This CDR3 region has 12 residues. Trimming took off 6 bases at V and 2 bases at J, with 8 bases between the two ends. CDR3 bases: TGTGCCAGCAGTGAAGTTCCCTACGAGCAGTACTTC. Translating gives CASSEVPYEQYF.

The V gene is TRBV6-4, the J gene TRBJ1-3, with D maybe TRBD1 (6 bases). The CDR3 is 14 residues long. Germline V gene data show CDR1 as MRHNA and CDR2 as SNTAGT. V was shortened by 3 bases and J by 6 bases, with 12 bases between the two germline ends. The chain's CDR3 is CASSERHRANTIYF. CDR3 nucleotides: TGTGCCAGCAGTGAGCGACACAGGGCAAACACCATATATTTT.

In nucleotides, the CDR3 is TGTGCCAGCAGCCCGGGACCGGCACTCAATCAGCCCCAGCATTTT. This encodes CASSPGPALNQPQHF. This chain links TRBV6-5 with TRBJ1-5; D is perhaps TRBD1 (5 bases). Per the germline V gene, CDR1 is MNHEY and CDR2 is SVGAGI. This CDR3 has 15 residues. V shed 6 bases and J shed 3 bases, with 15 bases lying between them.

The chain carries TRBV5-1 and TRBJ2-1; 8 bases match TRBD1. Germline V gene data show CDR1 as SGHRS and CDR2 as YFSETQ. CDR3 length equals 16 residues. The junction had 5 bases not matched to a gene; V was cut back by 0 bases and J by 3 bases. The CDR3 sequence is CASSLGQGAFYNEQFF. In DNA, the CDR3 is TGCGCCAGCAGCTTGGGGCAGGGGGCGTTCTACAATGAGCAGTTCTTC.

The rearrangement links TRBV4-1 to TRBJ2-2; D call uncertain. Trimming left V 3 bases short and J 6 bases short, with 8 bases between. The CDR3 has 13 amino acids. Germline CDR1 reads MGHRA; CDR2 reads YSYEKL. CDR3 region: CASSHPGPGELFF. CDR3 nucleotides: TGCGCCAGCAGCCACCCCGGTCCCGGGGAGCTGTTTTTT.

This rearrangement joins TRBV30 to TRBJ1-4; TRBD1 agrees at 7 bases. This CDR3 is built from 14 residues. V was pared by 3 bases and J by 5 bases, with 6 bases of the junction left unmatched. Germline CDR1 reads GTSNPN; CDR2 reads SVGIG (reference sequence). CDR3 protein: CAWSLTGPNEKLFF. For the CDR3, the DNA is TGTGCCTGGAGCCTGACAGGGCCCAATGAAAAACTGTTTTTT. The full variable domain, with the rest looked up from reference TRBV30 and TRBJ1-4, is SQTIHQWPATLVQPVGSPLSLECTVEGTSNPNLYWYRQAAGRGLQLLFYSVGIGQISSEVPQNLSASRPQDRQFILSSKKLLLSDSGFYLCAWSLTGPNEKLFFGSGTQLSVL.

V is TRBV5-6 and J is TRBJ2-6; D possibly corresponds to TRBD1 (6 bases). CDR3 length: 18 amino acids. Per the germline V gene, CDR1 is SGHDT and CDR2 is YYEEEE. With 2 bases removed from V and 0 bases from J, the gap between germline ends came to 15 bases. The CDR3 DNA reads TGTGCCAGCAGCTTTTACCACAGGGCGTACTCTGGGGCCAACGTCCTGACTTTC. Its protein product is CASSFYHRAYSGANVLTF.

This rearrangement joins TRBV30 to TRBJ2-7; D tentatively fits TRBD1 or TRBD2 (7 bases each). The CDR3 runs to 14 residues. Trimming shortened V by 4 bases and J by 4 bases, and 17 bases separated the two germline ends. CDR1 is GTSNPN and CDR2 is SVGIG in the germline V gene (reference sequence). CDR3 protein: CAWTPGGVRYEQYF. The DNA of the CDR3 is TGTGCCTGGACACCAGGGGGGGTGAGGTACGAGCAGTACTTC.

The chain combines TRBV13 with TRBJ1-5; D unclear. Germline lookup yields CDR1 PRHDT and CDR2 FYEKMQ (reference sequence). This CDR3 is built from 12 residues. Trimming took 3 bases from V and 5 from J, leaving 5 bases between them. This chain's CDR3 is CASSFNDQPQHF. The CDR3 DNA reads as TGTGCCAGCAGCTTTAATGATCAGCCCCAGCATTTT.

The CDR3 loop is CASSYDRTYEQYF. The CDR3 DNA is TGTGCCAGCAGCTACGACAGGACCTACGAGCAGTACTTC. J is TRBJ2-7 and V is TRBV11-1, with D possibly being TRBD1 (6 bases). From germline, CDR1 is SGHAT and CDR2 FQDESV (reference sequence). This CDR3 contains 13 residues. V was clipped by 4 bases and J by 2 bases, with 9 bases between them. Filled out from reference TRBV11-1 and TRBJ2-7, the complete variable domain reads EAEVAQSPRYKITEKSQAVAFWCDPISGHATLYWYRQILGQGPELLVQFQDESVVDDSQLPKDRFSAERLKGVDSTLKIQPAELGDSAMYLCASSYDRTYEQYFGPGTRLTVT.

This rearrangement joins TRBV7-3 to TRBJ2-2; D is unclear. Looked up from germline, CDR1 is SGHTA and CDR2 is FQGTGA. The CDR3 is 18 residues long. Trimming pared 0 bases from V and 4 bases from J, leaving 18 bases between. The CDR3 spells CASSLTEGAGPVTGELFF. The CDR3 bases are TGTGCCAGCAGCTTAACCGAAGGTGCAGGACCTGTCACCGGGGAGCTGTTTTTT.

The chain is built from TRBV19 and TRBJ2-7, with 8 bases matching TRBD1. Germline V CDR1 and CDR2: LNHDA, SQIVND (reference sequence). The CDR3 loop spans 12 amino acids. V gave up 10 bases and J gave up 2 bases; unmatched junction bases: 4. For the CDR3, the DNA is TGTGCCACCGGACAGGGAACCTACGAGCAGTACTTC. This translates into CATGQGTYEQYF.

V usage is TRBV4-3 and J usage is TRBJ1-5; perhaps TRBD1 as D (6 bases). This CDR3 is 14 amino acids long. Germline loops: CDR1 LGHNA, CDR2 YSLEER. V was shortened by 0 bases and J by 7 bases, with 10 bases between the two germline ends. CDR3: CASSQEGGSQPQHF. The DNA for the CDR3 is TGCGCCAGCAGCCAAGAAGGGGGGTCCCAGCCCCAGCATTTT.

CDR3 DNA: TGTGCCAGCAGTGAATCGTCTTGGACCAGTAGCTCCTACGAGCAGTACTTC. Residues: CASSESSWTSSSYEQYF. The rearrangement uses TRBV2 and TRBJ2-7; D gene unclear. There are 17 residues in the CDR3. Trimming took off 2 bases at V and 0 bases at J, with 17 bases between the two ends. Germline CDR1 reads SNHLY; CDR2 reads FYNNEI.

In this sample, this clone turned up once. J is TRBJ2-7 and V is TRBV6-5, with 7 bases aligning to TRBD1. The ends lost 2 bases at V and 3 bases at J; junction bases unmatched: 10. This CDR3 comprises 16 residues. Germline V gene data show CDR1 as MNHEY and CDR2 as SVGAGI. CDR3 DNA: TGTGCCAGCAGTTACACCATCACAGGGGCGAACTACGAGCAGTACTTC. This sequence encodes CASSYTITGANYEQYF.

The rearrangement links TRBV11-2 to TRBJ2-1, with D possibly called TRBD1 or TRBD2 (6 bases each). Trimming cost V 3 bases and J 9 bases, with 15 bases left between them. The CDR3 runs to 14 residues. In germline, CDR1 is SGHAT, CDR2 FQNNGV. The CDR3 spells CASSLGQGRGEQFF. The CDR3 DNA reads TGTGCCAGCAGCTTGGGGCAGGGGCGGGGTGAGCAGTTCTTC.

The chain uses TRBV11-2 and TRBJ2-3; tentative D call: TRBD1 (5 bases). The CDR3 covers 16 residues. Germline CDR1 and CDR2: SGHAT and FQNNGV. V was clipped by 4 bases and J by 6 bases, with 20 bases between them. The CDR3 spells CASSSFSITPGDTQYF. The CDR3, as DNA: TGTGCCAGCAGCTCCTTTTCCATTACGCCAGGGGATACGCAGTATTTT.

DNA of the CDR3: TGTGCCAGCAGTTCCGGGACAGGAGGGGGCTATGGCTACACCTTC. Its protein is CASSSGTGGGYGYTF. This rearrangement joins TRBV28 to TRBJ1-2; TRBD1 matches 8 bases. CDR1 and CDR2 (germline): MDHEN, SYDVKM. The CDR3 is made up of 15 amino acids. With 4 bases clipped from V and 4 bases from J, the junction kept 8 bases outside the gene matches.

The rearrangement links TRBV2 to TRBJ2-1; D unclear. The CDR3 runs to 13 residues. Trimming pared 4 bases from V and 4 bases from J, leaving 8 bases between. Germline CDR1 reads SNHLY; CDR2 reads FYNNEI. CDR3 amino acids: CASSVGRYNEQFF. The CDR3 DNA sequence: TGTGCCAGCAGTGTGGGCAGGTACAATGAGCAGTTCTTC.

This sequence joins TRBV7-7 and TRBJ2-1; D might be TRBD2 (5 bases). The length of the CDR3 is 15 residues. Germline V CDR1 and CDR2: SSHAT, FNYEAQ (reference sequence). V dropped 5 bases and J dropped 5 bases, with 16 bases sitting between them. This chain's CDR3 is CASSRNMGVNNEQFF. DNA of the CDR3: TGTGCCAGCAGCAGAAACATGGGAGTGAACAATGAGCAGTTCTTC.

This sequence joins TRBV5-1 and TRBJ2-3; weak D call: TRBD2 (6 bases). V dropped 4 bases and J dropped 1 base, with 10 bases sitting between them. The CDR3 is made up of 14 amino acids. Germline V CDR1 and CDR2: SGHRS, YFSETQ. The CDR3, as DNA: TGCGCCAGCAGCCCCGGGACTGGCACAGATACGCAGTATTTT. Translating gives CASSPGTGTDTQYF.

The chain employs TRBV6-1 and TRBJ2-7, with D perhaps matching TRBD1 (6 bases). CDR3 length equals 13 residues. V was trimmed by 4 bases and J by 0 bases, leaving 7 bases between them. The germline CDR1 and CDR2 sequences are MNHNS and SASEGT. The CDR3 is CASSGTASYEQYF. In DNA form, the CDR3 reads TGTGCCAGCAGTGGGACAGCCTCCTACGAGCAGTACTTC.

CDR3 DNA: TGCGCCAGCAGCTTGGGACAGGGTTTGAGCGAGCAGTACTTC. This translates into CASSLGQGLSEQYF. This chain connects TRBV5-1 to TRBJ2-7; 7 bases match TRBD1. The ends lost 0 bases at V and 6 bases at J; junction bases unmatched: 6. The CDR3 length is 14 residues. Per the germline V gene, CDR1 is SGHRS and CDR2 is YFSETQ.

This rearrangement joins TRBV28 to TRBJ2-7, with 7 nucleotides matching TRBD2. The length of the CDR3 is 14 residues. In germline, CDR1 is MDHEN, CDR2 SYDVKM. V dropped 3 bases and J dropped 3; count of bases not matched to a gene: 5. CDR3: CASSLRESYYEQYF. CDR3 nucleotide sequence: TGTGCCAGCAGTTTGCGGGAGTCGTACTACGAGCAGTACTTC.

The CDR3: CASSLPSIPGKNTEAFF. The CDR3 nucleotides are TGTGCCAGCAGTTTACCCTCGATCCCAGGGAAGAACACTGAAGCTTTCTTT. The chain carries TRBV28 and TRBJ1-1; D perhaps matches TRBD1 (5 bases). The germline V gene encodes CDR1 MDHEN and CDR2 SYDVKM. The CDR3 sequence is 17 residues long. V was trimmed by 2 bases and J by 1 base, leaving 17 bases between them.